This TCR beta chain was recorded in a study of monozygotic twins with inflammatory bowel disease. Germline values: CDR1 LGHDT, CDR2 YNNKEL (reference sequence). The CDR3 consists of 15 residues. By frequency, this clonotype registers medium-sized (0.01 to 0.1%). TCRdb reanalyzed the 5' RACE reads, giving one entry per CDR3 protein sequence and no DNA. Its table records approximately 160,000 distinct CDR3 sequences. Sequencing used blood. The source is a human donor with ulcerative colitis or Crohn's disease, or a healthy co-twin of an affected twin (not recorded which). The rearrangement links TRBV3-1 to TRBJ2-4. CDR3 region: CAGLTGQGRCSIQYF.